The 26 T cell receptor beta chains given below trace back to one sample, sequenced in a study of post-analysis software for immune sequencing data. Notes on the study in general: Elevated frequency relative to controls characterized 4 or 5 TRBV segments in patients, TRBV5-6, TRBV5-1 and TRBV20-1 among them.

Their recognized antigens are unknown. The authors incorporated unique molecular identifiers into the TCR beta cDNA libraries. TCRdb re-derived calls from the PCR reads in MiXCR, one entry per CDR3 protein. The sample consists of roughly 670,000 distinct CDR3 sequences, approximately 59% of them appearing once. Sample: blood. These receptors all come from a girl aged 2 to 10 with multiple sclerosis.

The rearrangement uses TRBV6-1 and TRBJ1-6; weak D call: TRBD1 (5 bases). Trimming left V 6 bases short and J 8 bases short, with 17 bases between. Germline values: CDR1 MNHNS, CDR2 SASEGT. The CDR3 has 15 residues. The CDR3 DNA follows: TGTGCCAGCAGGGAGACAGCAATACCTTATTCACCCCTCCACTTT. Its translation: CASRETAIPYSPLHF.

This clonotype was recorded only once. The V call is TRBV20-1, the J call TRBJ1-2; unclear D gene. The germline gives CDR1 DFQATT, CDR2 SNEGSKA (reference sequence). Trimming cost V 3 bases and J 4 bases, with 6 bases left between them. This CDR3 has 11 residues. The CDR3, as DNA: TGCAGTGCTAGTGCAATCTATGGCTACACCTTC. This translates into CSASAIYGYTF.

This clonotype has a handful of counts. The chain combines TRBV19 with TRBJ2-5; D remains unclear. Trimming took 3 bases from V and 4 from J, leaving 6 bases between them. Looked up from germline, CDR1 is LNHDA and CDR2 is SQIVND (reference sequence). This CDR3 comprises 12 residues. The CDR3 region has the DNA TGTGCCAGTAGTATTTCACGAGAGACCCAGTACTTC. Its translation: CASSISRETQYF.

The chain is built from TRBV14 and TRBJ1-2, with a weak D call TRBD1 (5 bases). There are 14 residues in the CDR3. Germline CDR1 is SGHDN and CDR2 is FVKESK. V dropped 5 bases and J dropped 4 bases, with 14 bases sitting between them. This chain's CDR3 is CASSKGAGPYGYTF. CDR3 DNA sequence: TGTGCCAGCAGCAAAGGAGCGGGGCCCTATGGCTACACCTTC.

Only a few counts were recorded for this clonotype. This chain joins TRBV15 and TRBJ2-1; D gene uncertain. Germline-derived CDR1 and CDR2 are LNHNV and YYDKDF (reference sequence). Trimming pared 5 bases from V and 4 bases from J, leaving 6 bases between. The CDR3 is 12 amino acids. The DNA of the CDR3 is TGTGCCACCAGCCCTCAATACAATGAGCAGTTCTTC. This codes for CATSPQYNEQFF.

CDR3 coding DNA: TGTGCCACCACCGAGCTAGCGGGGATTTACTACAATGAGCAGTTCTTC. It is translated as CATTELAGIYYNEQFF. The chain is built from TRBV15 and TRBJ2-1; 9 positions agree with TRBD2. The CDR3 covers 16 residues. CDR1 is LNHNV, CDR2 YYDKDF, per germline (reference sequence). The junction had 10 bases not matched to a gene; V was cut back by 7 bases and J by 3 bases.

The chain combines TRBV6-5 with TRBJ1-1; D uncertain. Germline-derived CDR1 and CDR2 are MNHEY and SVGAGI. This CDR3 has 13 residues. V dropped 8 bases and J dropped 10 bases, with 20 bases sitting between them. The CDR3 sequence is CASHQNLIGRAFF. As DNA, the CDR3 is TGTGCCAGCCACCAAAACCTGATAGGAAGAGCTTTCTTT.

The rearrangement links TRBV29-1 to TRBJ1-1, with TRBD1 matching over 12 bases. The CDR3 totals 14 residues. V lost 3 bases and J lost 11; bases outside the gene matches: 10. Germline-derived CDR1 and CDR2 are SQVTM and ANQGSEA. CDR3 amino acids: CSVESPGQGAGAFF. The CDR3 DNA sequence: TGCAGCGTTGAGTCCCCGGGACAGGGGGCCGGGGCTTTCTTT.

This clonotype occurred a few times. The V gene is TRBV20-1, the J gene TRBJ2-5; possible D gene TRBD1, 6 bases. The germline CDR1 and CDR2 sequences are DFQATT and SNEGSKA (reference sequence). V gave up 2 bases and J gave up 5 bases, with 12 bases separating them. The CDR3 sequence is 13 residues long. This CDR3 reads CSARSRGRETQYF. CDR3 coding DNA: TGCAGTGCTAGAAGCAGGGGTAGGGAGACCCAGTACTTC.

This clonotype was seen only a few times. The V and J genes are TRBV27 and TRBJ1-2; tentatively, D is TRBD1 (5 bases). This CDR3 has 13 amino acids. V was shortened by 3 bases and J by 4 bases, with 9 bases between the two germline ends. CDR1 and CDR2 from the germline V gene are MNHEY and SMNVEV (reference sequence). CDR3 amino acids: CASSLGQFYGYTF. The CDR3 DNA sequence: TGTGCCAGCAGTTTGGGGCAATTCTATGGCTACACCTTC.

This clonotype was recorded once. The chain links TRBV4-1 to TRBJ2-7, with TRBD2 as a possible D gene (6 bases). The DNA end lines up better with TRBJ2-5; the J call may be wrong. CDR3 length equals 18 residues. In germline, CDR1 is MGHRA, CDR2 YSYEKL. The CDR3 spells CASSQRVGAASEGETQYF. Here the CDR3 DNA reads TGCGCCAGCAGCCAACGAGTGGGTGCGGCTAGCGAAGGAGAGACCCAGTACTTC.

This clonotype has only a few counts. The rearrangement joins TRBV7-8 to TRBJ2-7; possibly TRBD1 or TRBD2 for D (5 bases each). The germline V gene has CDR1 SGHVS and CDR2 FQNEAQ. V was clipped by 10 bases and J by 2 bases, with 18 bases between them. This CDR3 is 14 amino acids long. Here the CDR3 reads CATKGRKGPYEQYF. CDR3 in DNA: TGTGCCACCAAGGGGAGAAAAGGGCCCTACGAGCAGTACTTC.

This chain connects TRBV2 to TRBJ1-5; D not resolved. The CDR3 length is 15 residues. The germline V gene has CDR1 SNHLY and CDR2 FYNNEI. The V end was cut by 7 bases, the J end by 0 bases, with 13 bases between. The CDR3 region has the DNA TGTGCCAGCACCGAAGGGTTGATTAGCAATCAGCCCCAGCATTTT. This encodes CASTEGLISNQPQHF.

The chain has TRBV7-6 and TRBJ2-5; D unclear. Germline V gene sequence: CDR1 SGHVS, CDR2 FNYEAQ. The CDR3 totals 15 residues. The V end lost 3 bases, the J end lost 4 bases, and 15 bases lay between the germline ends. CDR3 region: CASSLGRPWGETQYF. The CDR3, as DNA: TGTGCCAGCAGCTTGGGCCGACCCTGGGGAGAGACCCAGTACTTC.

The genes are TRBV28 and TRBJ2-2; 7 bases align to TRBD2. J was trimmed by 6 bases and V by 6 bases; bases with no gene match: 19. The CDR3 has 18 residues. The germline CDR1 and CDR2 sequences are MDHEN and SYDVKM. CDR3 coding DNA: TGTGCCAGCAGCATAGGATGGCGGGGGAAGGGTTGGCCCGGGGAGCTGTTTTTT. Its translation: CASSIGWRGKGWPGELFF. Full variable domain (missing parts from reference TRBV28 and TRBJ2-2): DVKVTQSSRYLVKRTGEKVFLECVQDMDHENMFWYRQDPGLGLRLIYFSYDVKMKEKGDIPEGYSVSREKKERFSLILESASTNQTSMYLCASSIGWRGKGWPGELFFGEGSRLTVL.

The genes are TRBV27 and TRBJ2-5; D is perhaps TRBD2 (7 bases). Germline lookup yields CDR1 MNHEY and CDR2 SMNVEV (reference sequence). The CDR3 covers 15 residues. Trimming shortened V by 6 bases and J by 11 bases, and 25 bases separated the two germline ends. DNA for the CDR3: TGTGCCAGCAGGGGGTTAGGCGCGGGGGACAATGAGCAGTACTTC. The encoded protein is CASRGLGAGDNEQYF.

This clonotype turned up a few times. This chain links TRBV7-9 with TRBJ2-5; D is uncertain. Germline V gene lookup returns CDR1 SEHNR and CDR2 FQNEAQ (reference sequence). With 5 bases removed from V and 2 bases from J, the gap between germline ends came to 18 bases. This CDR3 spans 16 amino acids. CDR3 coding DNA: TGTGCCAGCAGCCGTGCCGGCGGAGCAATTCAAGAGACCCAGTACTTC. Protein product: CASSRAGGAIQETQYF.

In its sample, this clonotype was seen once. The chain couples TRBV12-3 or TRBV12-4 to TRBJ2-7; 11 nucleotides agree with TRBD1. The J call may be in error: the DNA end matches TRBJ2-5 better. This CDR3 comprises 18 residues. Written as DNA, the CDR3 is TGTGCCAGCAGTTCCTCCGGGACAGGGGGGGGATTACAAGAGACCCAGTACTTC. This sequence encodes CASSSSGTGGGLQETQYF.

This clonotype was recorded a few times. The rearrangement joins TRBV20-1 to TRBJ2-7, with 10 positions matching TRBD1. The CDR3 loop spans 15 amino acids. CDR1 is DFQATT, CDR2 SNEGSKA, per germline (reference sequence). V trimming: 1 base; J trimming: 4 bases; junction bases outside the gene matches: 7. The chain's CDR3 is CSARVLGQGTYEQYF. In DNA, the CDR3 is TGCAGTGCTAGAGTATTGGGACAGGGGACATACGAGCAGTACTTC.

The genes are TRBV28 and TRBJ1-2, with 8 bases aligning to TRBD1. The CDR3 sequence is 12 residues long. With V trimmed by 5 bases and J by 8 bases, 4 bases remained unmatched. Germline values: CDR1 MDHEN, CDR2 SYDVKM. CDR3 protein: CASSIQGGGYTF. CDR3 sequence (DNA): TGTGCCAGCAGTATACAGGGGGGGGGCTACACCTTC.

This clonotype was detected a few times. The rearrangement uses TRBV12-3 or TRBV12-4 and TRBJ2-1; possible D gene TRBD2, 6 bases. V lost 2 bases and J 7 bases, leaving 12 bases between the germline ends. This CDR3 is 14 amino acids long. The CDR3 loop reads CASSLRGSGNEQFF. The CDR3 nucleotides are TGTGCCAGCAGTTTACGGGGGAGCGGGAATGAGCAGTTCTTC.

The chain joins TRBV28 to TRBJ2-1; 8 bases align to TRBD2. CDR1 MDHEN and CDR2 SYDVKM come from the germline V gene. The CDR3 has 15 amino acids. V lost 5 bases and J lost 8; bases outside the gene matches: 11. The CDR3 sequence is CASSGGSGSRDEQFF. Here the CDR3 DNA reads TGTGCCAGCAGTGGGGGGAGCGGGAGTCGCGATGAGCAGTTCTTC.

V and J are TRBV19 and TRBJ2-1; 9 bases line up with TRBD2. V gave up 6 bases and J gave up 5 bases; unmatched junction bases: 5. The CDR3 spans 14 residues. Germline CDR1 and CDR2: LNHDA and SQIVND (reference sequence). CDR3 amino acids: CASRVAGGNNEQFF. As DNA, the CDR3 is TGTGCCAGTAGGGTTGCGGGGGGGAACAATGAGCAGTTCTTC.

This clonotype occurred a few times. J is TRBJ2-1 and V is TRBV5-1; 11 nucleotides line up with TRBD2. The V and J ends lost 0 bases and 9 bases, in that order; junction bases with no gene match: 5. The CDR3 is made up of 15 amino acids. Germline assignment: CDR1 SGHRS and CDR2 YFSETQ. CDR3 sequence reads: CASSLVLAGASEQFF. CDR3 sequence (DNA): TGCGCCAGCAGCTTGGTACTAGCGGGAGCCAGTGAGCAGTTCTTC. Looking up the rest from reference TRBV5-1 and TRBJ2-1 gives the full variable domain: KAGVTQTPRYLIKTRGQQVTLSCSPISGHRSVSWYQQTPGQGLQFLFEYFSETQRNKGNFPGRFSGRQFSNSRSEMNVSTLELGDSALYLCASSLVLAGASEQFFGPGTRLTVL.

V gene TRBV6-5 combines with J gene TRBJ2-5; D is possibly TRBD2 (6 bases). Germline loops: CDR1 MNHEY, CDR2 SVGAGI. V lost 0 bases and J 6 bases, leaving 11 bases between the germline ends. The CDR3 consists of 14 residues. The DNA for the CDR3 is TGTGCCAGCAGTTACTCGGGGGACTTAAAGACCCAGTACTTC. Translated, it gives CASSYSGDLKTQYF.

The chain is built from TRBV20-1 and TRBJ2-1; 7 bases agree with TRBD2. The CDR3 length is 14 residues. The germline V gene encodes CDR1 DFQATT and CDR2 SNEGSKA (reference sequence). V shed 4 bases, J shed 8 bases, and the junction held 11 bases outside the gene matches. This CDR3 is CSATPGAGRDEQFF. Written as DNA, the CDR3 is TGCAGTGCTACCCCCGGGGCAGGGAGGGATGAGCAGTTCTTC.